Below, one T cell receptor (beta chain) is given with its context. Its antigen specificity is not known. Per-nucleotide qualities are absent, and no much larger clonotype sits a single base away. This sample is drawn from a study of shared clonotypes between healthy human individuals (TCRdb year 2020). Background on the whole study: The cohort included a few men and a couple of women between 18 and 49 years of age. For each donor, three plates each were used for CD4 naive and CD4 memory, two plates were used for CD8 naive, and one plate was used for CD8 memory. To estimate repertoire size and how much clonotypes are shared between individuals, the study performed deep sequencing of blood TCR repertoires from a few healthy adults. To increase sequencing depth and limit assay-specific biases, different laboratories used diverse techniques to prepare libraries and sequence TCR repertoires. Leukapheresis yielded between about 0.94 and 10 billion PBMCs per donor. Study-level results and caveats: Compared with non-shared clonotypes, the clonotypes found in all four sorted-subset donors had higher generation probabilities. Larger estimated clonotype richness was generally found for naive subsets than for memory subsets. Across a handful of donors, approximately 5% of naive CD4, approximately 3.6% of naive CD8, 2% to 2.5% of memory CD4, and 0.4% of memory CD8 clonotypes were shared. Rarefaction of sorted-subset datasets indicated incomplete sequencing despite the large sequencing depth. The small number of donors limited the genetic and exposure-history diversity represented. Pairwise subsampling led to the expectation that sequencing depth would affect the degree of clonotype sharing among donors. Sampling was limited to blood, and TCR repertoires in tissue likely differ from TCR repertoires in blood.

The germline V gene yields LGHNA for CDR1 and YSLEER for CDR2. For this chain, trimming is 0 bases at the V end and 10 bases at the J end, and the number of junction bases without a gene match is 9. There are 16 amino acids in the CDR3, from cysteine to phenylalanine inclusive. Only CDR3 DNA remains: 48 bases, in frame from the first base. Healthy HIV-negative adults with no recently reported acute infections or vaccinations were included as donors. Every donor was a Caucasian adult living in Nashville, Tennessee, USA. CD4+ T cells were enriched by magnetic negative selection, after which naive cells were positively selected on CD45RA and the negative fraction was taken as the memory subset. Blood was collected by leukapheresis, and PBMCs were isolated by Ficoll-Histopaque density gradient centrifugation and then cryopreserved in liquid nitrogen vapor phase. Analytical flow cytometry was used to check the purity and quantity of each magnetically sorted T cell population. Each sorted fraction had its genomic DNA isolated and then quantified by UV absorbance on a Nanodrop 2000c.

TCR CDR3 regions were amplified from genomic DNA by multiplex PCR using the deep immunoSEQ assay. Extracted genomic DNA from each cell subset was spread evenly across all wells of several immunoSEQ 96-well plates, with each plate serving as a replicate. For sorted subsets, roughly 200 ng of genomic DNA, equivalent to some 30,000 T cell genomes, went into each replicate PCR. The purified libraries were quantified using a Qubit 3.0 fluorometer, sized with a Bioanalyzer 2100, and then quantified again using the KAPA Library Quantification kit. Every immunoSEQ 96-well plate was sequenced on a separate single-read 150-cycle Illumina NextSeq 550 flow cell. The paper's data handling went like this. Because only junctional sequences without quality scores were contained in the immunoSEQ output, filtering matching that applied to full-length reads could not be performed. Sequences were annotated with PyIR, a Python wrapper for IgBLAST v1.9, using IMGT germline references to assign V/J genes and CDR3. Reads were filtered out if the reads had weak V/J assignments (E-value above 1e-6), no CDR3, stop codons, out-of-frame junctions, or ambiguous translated residues. V3J clonotypes were defined as sequences sharing the same inferred V gene, J gene, and CDR3 amino acid sequence. Percentage overlap between repertoires was calculated by dividing the number of shared unique clonotypes by the size of the smaller repertoire. Repertoire richness was assessed with RTK rarefaction, the Chao1 estimator, and Recon v2.1 estimates of unobserved clonotypes. OLGA was used to compute generation probabilities for all TCRbeta clonotypes that the gDNA method yielded from a handful of donors. TCRdb retrieved this table from immuneACCESS and kept in-frame rearrangements only. Not all clones are present; in checked studies, unresolved V genes account for under half, and no reason is known for the remainder. V and J calls and clone size are those listed in that table; D and trimming were worked out from the DNA. Across this sample there are roughly 2.5 million clones, with approximately 94% seen only once. The top ten constitute around 0.14% of the sample.

This chain joins TRBV4-3 to TRBJ1-6, with TRBD1 matching 7 junction bases. Input material: naive CD4+ T cells sorted from blood. What this sample's cell subset or site label stands for: CD45RA+ positively selected. This TCR was sampled from a man aged 18 to 30 in good health. The nucleotides read TGCGCCAGCAGCCAAGATCTGGCAGGGGGTAGCTCACCCCTCCACTTT. The encoded protein is CASSQDLAGGSSPLHF.